This T cell receptor (beta chain) was identified in a study of cytomegalovirus exposure and HLA in healthy donors. A multiplex PCR was run with 60 Vbeta primers and 13 Jbeta primers. Assay used: immunoSEQ multiplex PCR; TCRdb lists only in-frame clones, some missing. The sample yields roughly 48,000 clones, about 73% seen once. Sequencing was done on a sample of PBMCs. The origin of this receptor is a man aged 18 to 29 in good health and CMV-seronegative.

Written as DNA, the CDR3 is TGTGCCGCTGGCCCCGGGGGGGAGCTGTTTTTT. As protein: CAAGPGGELFF. This chain uses TRBV15 with TRBJ2-2, with unresolved D. The CDR3 is made up of 11 amino acids. Germline V lookup: CDR1 LNHNV, CDR2 YYDKDF (reference sequence). The V and J ends lost 11 bases and 8 bases respectively, with 12 bases between them.